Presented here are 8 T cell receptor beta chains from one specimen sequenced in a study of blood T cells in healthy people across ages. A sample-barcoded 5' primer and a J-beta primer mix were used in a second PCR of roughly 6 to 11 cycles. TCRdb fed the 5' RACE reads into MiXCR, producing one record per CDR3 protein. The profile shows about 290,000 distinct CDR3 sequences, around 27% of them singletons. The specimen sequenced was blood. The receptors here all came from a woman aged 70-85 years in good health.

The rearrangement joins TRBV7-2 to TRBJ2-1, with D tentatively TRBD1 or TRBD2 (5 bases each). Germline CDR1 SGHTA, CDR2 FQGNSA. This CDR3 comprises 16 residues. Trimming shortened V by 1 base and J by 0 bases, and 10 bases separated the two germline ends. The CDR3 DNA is TGTGCCAGCAGCTTAGGTAGGGACCTCTCCTACAATGAGCAGTTCTTC. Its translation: CASSLGRDLSYNEQFF.

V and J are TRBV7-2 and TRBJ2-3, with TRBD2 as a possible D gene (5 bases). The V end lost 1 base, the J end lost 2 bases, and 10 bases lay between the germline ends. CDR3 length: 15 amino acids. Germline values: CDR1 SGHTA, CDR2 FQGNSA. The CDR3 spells CASSLVRAYTDTQYF. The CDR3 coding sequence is TGTGCCAGCAGCTTAGTGCGGGCCTACACAGATACGCAGTATTTT.

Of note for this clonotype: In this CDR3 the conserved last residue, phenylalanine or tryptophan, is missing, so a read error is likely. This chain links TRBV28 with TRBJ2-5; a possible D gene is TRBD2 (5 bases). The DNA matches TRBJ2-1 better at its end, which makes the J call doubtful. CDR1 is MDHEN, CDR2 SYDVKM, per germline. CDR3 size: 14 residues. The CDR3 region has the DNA TGTGCCAGCAGTCAACGGGGTCCGGGCTATGAGCAGTTCTTG. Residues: CASSQRGPGYEQFL.

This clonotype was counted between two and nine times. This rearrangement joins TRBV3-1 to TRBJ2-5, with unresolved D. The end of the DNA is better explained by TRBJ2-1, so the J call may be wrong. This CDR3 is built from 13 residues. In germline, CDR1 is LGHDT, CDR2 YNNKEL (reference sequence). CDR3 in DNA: TGTGCCAGCAGCCAAGTCCTCCAGCGTGTGCAGTTCTTC. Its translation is CASSQVLQRVQFF.

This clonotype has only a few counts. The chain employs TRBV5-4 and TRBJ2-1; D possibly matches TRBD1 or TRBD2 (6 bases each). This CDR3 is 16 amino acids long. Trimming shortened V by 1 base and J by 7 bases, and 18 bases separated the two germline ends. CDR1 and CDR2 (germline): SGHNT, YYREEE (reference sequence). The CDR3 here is CASSLSRRGTENEQFF. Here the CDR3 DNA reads TGTGCCAGCAGCTTGTCTAGGAGGGGGACTGAAAATGAGCAGTTCTTC.

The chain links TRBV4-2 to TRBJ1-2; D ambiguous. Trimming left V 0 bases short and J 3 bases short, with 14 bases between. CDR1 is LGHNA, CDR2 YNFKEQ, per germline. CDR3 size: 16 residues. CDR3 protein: CASSQDGTAADYGYTF. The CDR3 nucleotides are TGTGCCAGCAGCCAAGATGGAACAGCCGCAGACTATGGCTACACCTTC.

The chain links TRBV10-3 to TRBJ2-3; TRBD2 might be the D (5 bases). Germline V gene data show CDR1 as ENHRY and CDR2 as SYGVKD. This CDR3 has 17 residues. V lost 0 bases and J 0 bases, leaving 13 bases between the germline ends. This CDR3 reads CAISESRRGPSTDTQYF. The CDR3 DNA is TGTGCCATCAGTGAGTCCAGACGCGGGCCTAGCACAGATACGCAGTATTTT.

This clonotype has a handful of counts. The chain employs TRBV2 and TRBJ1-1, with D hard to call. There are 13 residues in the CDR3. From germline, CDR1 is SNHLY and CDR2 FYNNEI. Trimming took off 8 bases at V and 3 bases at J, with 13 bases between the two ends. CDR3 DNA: TGTGCCAGCGAAGAGAGACGGGACACTGAAGCTTTCTTT. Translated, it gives CASEERRDTEAFF.